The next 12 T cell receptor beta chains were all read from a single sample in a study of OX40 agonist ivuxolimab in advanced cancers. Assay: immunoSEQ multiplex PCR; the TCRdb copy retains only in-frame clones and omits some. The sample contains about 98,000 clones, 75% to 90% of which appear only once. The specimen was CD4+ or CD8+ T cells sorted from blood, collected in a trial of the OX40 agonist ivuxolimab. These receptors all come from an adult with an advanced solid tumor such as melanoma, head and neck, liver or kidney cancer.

The chain's CDR3 is CASSQDKGAGELFF. The CDR3 DNA sequence: TGCGCCAGCAGCCAAGATAAGGGTGCGGGGGAGCTGTTTTTT. The chain joins TRBV4-3 to TRBJ2-2; D unclear. Trimming removed 0 bases at V and 8 bases at J, with 10 bases between. CDR3 length: 14 amino acids. In germline, CDR1 is LGHNA, CDR2 YSLEER.

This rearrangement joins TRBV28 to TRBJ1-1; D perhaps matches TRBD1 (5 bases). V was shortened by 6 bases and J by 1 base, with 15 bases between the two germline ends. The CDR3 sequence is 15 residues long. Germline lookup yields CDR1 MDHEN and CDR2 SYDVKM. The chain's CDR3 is CASRIAGTSNTEAFF. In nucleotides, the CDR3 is TGTGCCAGCAGGATCGCGGGGACGTCGAACACTGAAGCTTTCTTT.

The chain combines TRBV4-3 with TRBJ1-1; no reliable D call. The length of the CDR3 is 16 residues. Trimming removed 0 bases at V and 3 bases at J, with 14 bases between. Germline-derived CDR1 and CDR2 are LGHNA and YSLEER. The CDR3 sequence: CASSQDPQTRDTEAFF. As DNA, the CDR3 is TGCGCCAGCAGCCAAGATCCGCAGACAAGGGACACTGAAGCTTTCTTT.

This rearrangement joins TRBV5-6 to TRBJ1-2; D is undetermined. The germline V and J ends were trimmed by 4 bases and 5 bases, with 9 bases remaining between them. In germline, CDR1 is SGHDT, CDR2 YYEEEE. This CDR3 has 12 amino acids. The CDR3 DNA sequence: TGTGCCAGCAGCGCCGGGCCGTATGGCTACACCTTC. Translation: CASSAGPYGYTF.

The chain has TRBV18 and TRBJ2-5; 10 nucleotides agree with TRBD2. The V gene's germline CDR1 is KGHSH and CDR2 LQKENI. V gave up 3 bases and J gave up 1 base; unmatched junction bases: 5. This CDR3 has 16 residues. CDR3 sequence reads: CASSPTSGVFQETQYF. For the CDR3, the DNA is TGTGCCAGCTCACCCACTAGCGGGGTATTCCAAGAGACCCAGTACTTC.

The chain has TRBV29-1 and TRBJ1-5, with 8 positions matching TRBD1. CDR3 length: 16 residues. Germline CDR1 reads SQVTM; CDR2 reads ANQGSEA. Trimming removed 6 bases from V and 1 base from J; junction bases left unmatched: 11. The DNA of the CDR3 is TGCAGCGTCTTAGGACAGGGAGGTGGGAGCAATCAGCCCCAGCATTTT. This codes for CSVLGQGGGSNQPQHF.

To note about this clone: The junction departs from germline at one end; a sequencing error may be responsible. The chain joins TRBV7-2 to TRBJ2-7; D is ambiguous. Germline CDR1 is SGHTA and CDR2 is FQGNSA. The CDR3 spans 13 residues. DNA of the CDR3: TGTGTCAGCAGCCCCAAGGGCCCCTACGAGCAGTACTTC. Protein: CVSSPKGPYEQYF.

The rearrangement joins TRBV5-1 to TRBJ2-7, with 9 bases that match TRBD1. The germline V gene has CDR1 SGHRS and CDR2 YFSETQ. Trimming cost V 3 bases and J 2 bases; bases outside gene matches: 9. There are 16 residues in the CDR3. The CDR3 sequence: CASSWGSGTGTYEQYF. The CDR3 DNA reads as TGCGCCAGCAGCTGGGGGTCCGGGACAGGGACCTACGAGCAGTACTTC.

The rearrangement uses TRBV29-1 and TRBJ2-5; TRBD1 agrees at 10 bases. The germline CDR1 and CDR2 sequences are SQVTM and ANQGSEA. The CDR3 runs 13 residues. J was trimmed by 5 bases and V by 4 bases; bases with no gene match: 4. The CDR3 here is CSVGQGARETQYF. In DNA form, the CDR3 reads TGCAGCGTTGGACAGGGGGCGCGGGAGACCCAGTACTTC.

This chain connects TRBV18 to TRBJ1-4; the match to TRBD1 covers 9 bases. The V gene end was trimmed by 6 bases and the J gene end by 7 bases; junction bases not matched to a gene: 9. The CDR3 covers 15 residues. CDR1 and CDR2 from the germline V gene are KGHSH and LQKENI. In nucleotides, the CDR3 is TGTGCCAGCTCTCCGGGACAGGGCGGGAGTGAAAAACTGTTTTTT. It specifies CASSPGQGGSEKLFF.

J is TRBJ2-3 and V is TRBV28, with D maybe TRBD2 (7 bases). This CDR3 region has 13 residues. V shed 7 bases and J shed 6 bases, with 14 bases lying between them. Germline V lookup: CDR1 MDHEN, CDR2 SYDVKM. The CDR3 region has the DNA TGTGCCAGCATGCCGGGGGGCGCGGATACGCAGTATTTT. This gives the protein CASMPGGADTQYF.

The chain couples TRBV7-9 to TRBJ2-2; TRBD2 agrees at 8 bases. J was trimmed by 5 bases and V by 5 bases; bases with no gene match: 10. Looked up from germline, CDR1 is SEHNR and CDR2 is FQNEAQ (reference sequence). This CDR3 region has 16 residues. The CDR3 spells CASSLRGGVGTGELFF. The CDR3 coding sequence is TGTGCCAGCAGCCTCCGGGGGGGAGTCGGGACCGGGGAGCTGTTTTTT.